The rows below give T cell receptor beta chains drawn from one sample of a study of shared clonotypes between healthy human individuals. Libraries were prepared by immunoSEQ multiplex PCR; TCRdb keeps only in-frame clonotypes and omits some of them. The sample lists 1.4 million or so clones, less than 99% occurring once. The sequenced material came from naive CD4+ T cells sorted from blood. The receptor set was obtained from a man aged 25-45 years in good health. Each CDR3 is given with its conserved first and last residue. Each record gives: V gene, J gene, clone size, D gene, CDR3 protein, CDR3 DNA. D genes are given only for firm matches. Size is stated for part of the rows, as once, few or many counts, or as a class when the clone is expanded.

TRBV11-3	TRBJ2-7	-	TRBD2	CASSLSRLAGGSSYEQYF	TGTGCCAGCAGCTTGAGTCGGCTAGCGGGAGGAAGCTCCTACGAGCAGTACTTC
TRBV6-1	TRBJ2-7	-	TRBD1	CASRDRGVNEQYF	TGTGCCAGCAGGGACAGGGGGGTCAACGAGCAGTACTTC
TRBV9	TRBJ2-1	once	TRBD2	CASSVRAGGPDEQFF	TGTGCCAGCAGCGTAAGGGCGGGAGGGCCGGATGAGCAGTTCTTC
TRBV4-1	TRBJ2-1	-	TRBD1	CASSQVGQGYNEQFF	TGCGCCAGCAGCCAAGTAGGACAGGGCTACAATGAGCAGTTCTTC
TRBV29-1	TRBJ1-5	-	-	CSVLVSNQPQHF	TGCAGCGTTCTAGTGAGCAATCAGCCCCAGCATTTT
TRBV28	TRBJ1-2	-	-	CASSLPQYNYGYTF	TGTGCCAGCAGTTTACCCCAATATAACTATGGCTACACCTTC
TRBV5-1	TRBJ2-1	-	-	CASSLEAQPYRSYNEQFF	TGCGCCAGCAGCTTGGAGGCCCAGCCCTATCGCTCCTACAATGAGCAGTTCTTC
TRBV6-6	TRBJ2-7	-	-	CASSGRLHEQYF	TGTGCCAGCAGTGGCAGGCTCCACGAGCAGTACTTC
TRBV6-5	TRBJ2-3	-	TRBD2	CASSWGLAGAQYF	TGTGCCAGCAGTTGGGGACTAGCGGGAGCGCAGTATTTT
TRBV6-5	TRBJ2-2	-	-	CASMRVPGELFF	TGTGCCAGCATGAGGGTTCCCGGGGAGCTGTTTTTT
TRBV5-4	TRBJ1-2	once	-	CASRSGPFPSYGYTF	TGTGCCAGCAGGTCGGGCCCTTTCCCTAGCTATGGCTACACCTTC
TRBV6-5	TRBJ2-2	-	-	CASSRLNTGELFF	TGTGCCAGCAGTAGGCTCAACACCGGGGAGCTGTTTTTT
TRBV28	TRBJ2-2	-	-	CASTPPAGAAGELFF	TGTGCCAGCACTCCCCCGGCAGGGGCGGCCGGGGAGCTGTTTTTT
TRBV7-2	TRBJ2-5	-	-	CASSSQGPPETQYF	TGTGCCAGCAGCTCCCAGGGCCCTCCGGAGACCCAGTACTTC
TRBV14	TRBJ2-3	-	-	CASSQEGSGTQYF	TGTGCCAGCAGCCAAGAGGGGAGCGGGACGCAGTATTTT
TRBV7-6	TRBJ2-1	-	-	CASRGNNEQFF	TGTGCCAGCAGGGGAAACAATGAGCAGTTCTTC
TRBV5-1	TRBJ2-7	-	TRBD1	CASSSGQGRQWYEQYF	TGCGCCAGCAGCTCGGGACAGGGGCGTCAGTGGTACGAGCAGTACTTC
TRBV7-6	TRBJ2-7	-	-	CASSLAQGFYEQYF	TGTGCCAGCAGCTTAGCTCAGGGGTTCTACGAGCAGTACTTC
TRBV7-9	TRBJ2-7	-	TRBD2	CASSSKSQAGEHEQYF	TGTGCCAGCAGCTCAAAGTCCCAAGCGGGAGAGCACGAGCAGTACTTC
TRBV5-1	TRBJ2-5	-	TRBD1	CASSTGTGGQETQYF	TGCGCCAGCAGCACGGGGACAGGGGGACAAGAGACCCAGTACTTC
TRBV4-1	TRBJ2-1	once	-	CASSQGLAETNEQFF	TGCGCCAGCAGCCAAGGTTTAGCAGAGACCAATGAGCAGTTCTTC
TRBV9	TRBJ2-3	-	-	CASSVERSTDTQYF	TGTGCCAGCAGCGTAGAGCGCAGCACAGATACGCAGTATTTT
TRBV28	TRBJ2-7	-	-	CASSRDLVNQPYEQYF	TGTGCCAGCAGTCGGGACTTAGTCAACCAACCCTACGAGCAGTACTTC
TRBV2	TRBJ2-1	-	-	CASRERHPSSYNEQFF	TGTGCCAGCAGGGAAAGACACCCGAGCTCCTACAATGAGCAGTTCTTC